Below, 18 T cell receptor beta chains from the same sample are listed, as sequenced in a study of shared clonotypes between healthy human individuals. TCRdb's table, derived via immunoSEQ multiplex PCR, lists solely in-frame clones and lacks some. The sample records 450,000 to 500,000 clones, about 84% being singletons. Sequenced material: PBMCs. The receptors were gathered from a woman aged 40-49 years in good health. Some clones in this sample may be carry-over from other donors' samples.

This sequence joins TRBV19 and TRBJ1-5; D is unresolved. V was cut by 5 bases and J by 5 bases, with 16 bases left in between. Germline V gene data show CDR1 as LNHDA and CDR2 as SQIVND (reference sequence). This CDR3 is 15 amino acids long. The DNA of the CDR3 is TGTGCCAGTAGTCGAGAGAGGGCGGTTTATCAGCCCCAGCATTTT. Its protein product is CASSRERAVYQPQHF. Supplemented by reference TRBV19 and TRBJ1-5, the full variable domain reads DGGITQSPKYLFRKEGQNVTLSCEQNLNHDAMYWYRQDPGQGLRLIYYSQIVNDFQKGDIAEGYSVSREKKESFPLTVTSAQKNPTAFYLCASSRERAVYQPQHFGDGTRLSIL.

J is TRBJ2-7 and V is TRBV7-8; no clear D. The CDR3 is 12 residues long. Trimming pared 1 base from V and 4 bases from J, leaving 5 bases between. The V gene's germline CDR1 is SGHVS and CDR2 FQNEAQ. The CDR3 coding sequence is TGTGCCAGCAGCTTAGTTGTGTACGAGCAGTACTTC. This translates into CASSLVVYEQYF.

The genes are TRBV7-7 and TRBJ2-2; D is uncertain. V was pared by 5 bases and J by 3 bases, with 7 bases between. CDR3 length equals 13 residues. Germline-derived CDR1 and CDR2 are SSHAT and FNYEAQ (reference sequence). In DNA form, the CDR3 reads TGTGCCAGCAGCCCCCCCTACACCGGGGAGCTGTTTTTT. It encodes CASSPPYTGELFF. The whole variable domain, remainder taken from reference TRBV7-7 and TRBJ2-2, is GAGVSQSPRYKVTKRGQDVTLRCDPISSHATLYWYQQALGQGPEFLTYFNYEAQPDKSGLPSDRFSAERPEGSISTLTIQRTEQRDSAMYRCASSPPYTGELFFGEGSRLTVL.

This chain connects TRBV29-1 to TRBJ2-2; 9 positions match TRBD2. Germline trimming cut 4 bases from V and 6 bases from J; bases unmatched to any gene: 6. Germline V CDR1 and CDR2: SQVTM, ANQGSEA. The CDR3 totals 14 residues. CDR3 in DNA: TGCAGCGTTGTTAGCGGGAGAAGACCCGGGGAGCTGTTTTTT. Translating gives CSVVSGRRPGELFF.

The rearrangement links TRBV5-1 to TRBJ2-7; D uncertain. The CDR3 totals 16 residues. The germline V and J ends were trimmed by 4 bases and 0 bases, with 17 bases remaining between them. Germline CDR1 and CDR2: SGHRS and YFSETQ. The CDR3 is CASSLGDRARSYEQYF. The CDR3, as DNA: TGCGCCAGCAGCCTCGGAGATAGGGCCCGCTCCTACGAGCAGTACTTC.

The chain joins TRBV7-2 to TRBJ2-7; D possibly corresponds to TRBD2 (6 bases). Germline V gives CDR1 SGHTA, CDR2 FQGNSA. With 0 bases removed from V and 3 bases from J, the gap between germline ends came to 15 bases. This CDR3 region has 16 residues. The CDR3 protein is CASSLAFAGSVYEQYF. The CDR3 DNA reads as TGTGCCAGCAGCTTAGCGTTTGCGGGATCCGTCTACGAGCAGTACTTC.

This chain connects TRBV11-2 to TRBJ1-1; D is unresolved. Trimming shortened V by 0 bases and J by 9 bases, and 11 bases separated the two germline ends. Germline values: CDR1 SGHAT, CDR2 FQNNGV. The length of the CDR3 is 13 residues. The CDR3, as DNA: TGTGCCAGCAGCTTAGAGCGGACTGAACAAGCTTTCTTT. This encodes CASSLERTEQAFF.

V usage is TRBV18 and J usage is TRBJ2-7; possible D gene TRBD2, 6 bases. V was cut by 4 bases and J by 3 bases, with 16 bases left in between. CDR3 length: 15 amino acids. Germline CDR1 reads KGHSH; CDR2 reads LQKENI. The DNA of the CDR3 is TGTGCCAGCTCACTGACCGGGAGTCTAAACTACGAGCAGTACTTC. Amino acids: CASSLTGSLNYEQYF.

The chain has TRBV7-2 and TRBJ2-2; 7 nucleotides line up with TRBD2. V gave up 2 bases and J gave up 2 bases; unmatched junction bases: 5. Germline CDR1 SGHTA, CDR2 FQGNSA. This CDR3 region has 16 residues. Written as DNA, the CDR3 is TGTGCCAGCAGCTTAACGCTAGCGGTAAACACCGGGGAGCTGTTTTTT. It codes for CASSLTLAVNTGELFF.

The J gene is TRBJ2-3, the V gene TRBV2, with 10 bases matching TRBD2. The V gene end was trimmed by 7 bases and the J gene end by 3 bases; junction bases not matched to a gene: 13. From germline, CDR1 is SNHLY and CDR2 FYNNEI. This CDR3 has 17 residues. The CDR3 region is CASIPGPTSGKTDTQYF. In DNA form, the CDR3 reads TGTGCCAGCATTCCCGGCCCAACTAGCGGGAAGACAGATACGCAGTATTTT.

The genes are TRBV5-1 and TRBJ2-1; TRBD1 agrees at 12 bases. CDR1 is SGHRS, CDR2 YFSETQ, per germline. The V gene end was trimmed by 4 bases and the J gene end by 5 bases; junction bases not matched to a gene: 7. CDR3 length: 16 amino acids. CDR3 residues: CASSGQGQGADNEQFF. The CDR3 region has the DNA TGCGCCAGCAGCGGTCAGGGACAGGGGGCAGACAATGAGCAGTTCTTC.

The CDR3 nucleotides are TGTGCCAGCAGCTTAGTAGGGGCGGGAGGGCCCCGCGAGCAGTACTTC. Amino acids: CASSLVGAGGPREQYF. The chain employs TRBV7-2 and TRBJ2-7; 9 bases align to TRBD2. Germline values: CDR1 SGHTA, CDR2 FQGNSA. The CDR3 is made up of 16 amino acids. Trimming cost V 1 base and J 6 bases; bases outside gene matches: 10.

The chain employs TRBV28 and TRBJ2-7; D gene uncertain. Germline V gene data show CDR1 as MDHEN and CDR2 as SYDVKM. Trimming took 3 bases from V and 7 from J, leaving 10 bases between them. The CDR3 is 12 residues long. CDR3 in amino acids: CASSFLGIEQYF. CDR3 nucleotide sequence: TGTGCCAGCAGTTTTTTAGGGATTGAGCAGTACTTC.

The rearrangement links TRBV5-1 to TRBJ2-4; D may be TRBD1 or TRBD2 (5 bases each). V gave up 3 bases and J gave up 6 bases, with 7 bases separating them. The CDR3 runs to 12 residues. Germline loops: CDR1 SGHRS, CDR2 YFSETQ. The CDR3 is CASSWDGNIQYF. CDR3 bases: TGCGCCAGCAGCTGGGACGGAAACATTCAGTACTTC.

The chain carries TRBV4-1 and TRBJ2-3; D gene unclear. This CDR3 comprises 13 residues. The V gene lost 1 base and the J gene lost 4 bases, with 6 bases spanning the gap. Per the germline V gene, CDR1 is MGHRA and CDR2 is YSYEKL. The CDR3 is CASSQGEADTQYF. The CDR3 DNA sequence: TGCGCCAGCAGCCAAGGGGAAGCAGATACGCAGTATTTT.

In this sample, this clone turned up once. This CDR3 reads CAISDSYLAKNIQYF. The CDR3 DNA sequence: TGTGCCATCAGTGACTCTTATCTAGCCAAAAACATTCAGTACTTC. The rearrangement joins TRBV10-3 to TRBJ2-4; D is unclear. The CDR3 spans 15 residues. Looked up from germline, CDR1 is ENHRY and CDR2 is SYGVKD. Trimming took off 3 bases at V and 0 bases at J, with 9 bases between the two ends.

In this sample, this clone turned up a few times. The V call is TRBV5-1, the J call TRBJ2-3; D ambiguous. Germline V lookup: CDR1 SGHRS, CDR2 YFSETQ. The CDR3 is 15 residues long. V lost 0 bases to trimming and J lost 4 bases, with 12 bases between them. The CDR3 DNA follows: TGCGCCAGCAGCTTGGGGCTAGGCGCGGCAGATACGCAGTATTTT. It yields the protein CASSLGLGAADTQYF.

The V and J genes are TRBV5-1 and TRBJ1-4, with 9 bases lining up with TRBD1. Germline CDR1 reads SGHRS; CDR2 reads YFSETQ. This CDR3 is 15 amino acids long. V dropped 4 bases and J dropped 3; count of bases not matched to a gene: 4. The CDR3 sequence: CASSEQGAANEKLFF. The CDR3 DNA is TGCGCCAGCAGCGAACAGGGGGCAGCTAATGAAAAACTGTTTTTT.